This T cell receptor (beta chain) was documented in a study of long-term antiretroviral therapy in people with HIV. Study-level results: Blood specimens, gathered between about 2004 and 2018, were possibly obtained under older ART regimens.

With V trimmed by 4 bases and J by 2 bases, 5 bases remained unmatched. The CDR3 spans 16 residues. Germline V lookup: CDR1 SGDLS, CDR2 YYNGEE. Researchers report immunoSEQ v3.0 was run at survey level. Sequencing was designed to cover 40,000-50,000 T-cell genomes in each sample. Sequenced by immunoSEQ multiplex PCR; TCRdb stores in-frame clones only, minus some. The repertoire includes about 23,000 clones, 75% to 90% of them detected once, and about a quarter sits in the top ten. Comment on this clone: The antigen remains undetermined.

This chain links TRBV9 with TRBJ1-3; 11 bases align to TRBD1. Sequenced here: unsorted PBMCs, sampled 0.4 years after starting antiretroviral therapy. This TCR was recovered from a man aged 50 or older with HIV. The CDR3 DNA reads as TGTGCCAGCAGCTTAGGACAGGGGGCAACTGGAAACACCATATATTTT. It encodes CASSLGQGATGNTIYF.